This T cell receptor beta chain was found in a study of blood T cell repertoires in COVID-19. For the study at large: Donors in the United States, Italy and Spain gave samples during acute or convalescent COVID-19.

How the authors handled the data: Scientists estimated how many nucleated cells there were by amplifying reference gene primers. Using immunoSEQ multiplex PCR, the repertoire was profiled, and TCRdb retains in-frame clones only, with some absent. V and J calls and clone size are those listed in that table; D and trimming were worked out from the DNA. The sample carries about 240,000 clones, around 87% recorded once. This TCR was sampled from a man in his sixties who had recovered from COVID-19. Source material: peripheral blood.

CDR3 sequence reads: CASSGTLRGYGNTIYF. Here the CDR3 DNA reads TGTGCCAGCAGTGGCACATTAAGGGGGTACGGAAACACCATATATTTT. The rearrangement links TRBV2 to TRBJ1-3; the D gene is possibly TRBD1 (6 bases). Germline V gene lookup returns CDR1 SNHLY and CDR2 FYNNEI. This CDR3 region has 16 residues. The V end lost 4 bases, the J end lost 4 bases, and 17 bases lay between the germline ends.